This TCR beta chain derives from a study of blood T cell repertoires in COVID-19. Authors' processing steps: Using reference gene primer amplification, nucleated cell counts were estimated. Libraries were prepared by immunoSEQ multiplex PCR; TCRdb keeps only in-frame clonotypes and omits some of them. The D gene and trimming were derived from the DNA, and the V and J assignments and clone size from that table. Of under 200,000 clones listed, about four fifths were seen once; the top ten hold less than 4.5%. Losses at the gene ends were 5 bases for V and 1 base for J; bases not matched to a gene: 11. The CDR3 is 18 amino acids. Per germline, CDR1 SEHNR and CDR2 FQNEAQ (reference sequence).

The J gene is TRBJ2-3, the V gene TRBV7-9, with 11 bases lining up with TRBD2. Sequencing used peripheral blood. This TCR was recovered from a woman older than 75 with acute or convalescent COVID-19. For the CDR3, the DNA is TGTGCCAGCAGCCATAGCGGGGGGGGTTCCCTCGGCACAGATACGCAGTATTTT. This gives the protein CASSHSGGGSLGTDTQYF.